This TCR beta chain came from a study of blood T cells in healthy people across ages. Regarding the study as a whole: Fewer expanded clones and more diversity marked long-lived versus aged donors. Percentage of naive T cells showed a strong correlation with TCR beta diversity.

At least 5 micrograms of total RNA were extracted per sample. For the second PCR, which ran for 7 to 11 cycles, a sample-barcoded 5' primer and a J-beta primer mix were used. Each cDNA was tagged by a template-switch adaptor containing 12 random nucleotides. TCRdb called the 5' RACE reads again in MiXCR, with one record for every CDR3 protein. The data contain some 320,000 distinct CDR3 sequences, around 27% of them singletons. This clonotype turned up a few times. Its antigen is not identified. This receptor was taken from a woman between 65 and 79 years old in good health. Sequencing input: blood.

The CDR3 region has the DNA TGCGCCAGCAGCTTGATGGTTTCTAGCGGGAGTCCGGGGTCCGGGGAGCTGTTTTTT. It specifies CASSLMVSSGSPGSGELFF. The chain couples TRBV5-1 to TRBJ2-2; 10 bases are shared with TRBD2. In germline, CDR1 is SGHRS, CDR2 YFSETQ. There are 19 residues in the CDR3. The junction had 15 bases not matched to a gene; V was cut back by 1 base and J by 6 bases. Full variable domain (outside the CDR3, taken from reference TRBV5-1 and TRBJ2-2): KAGVTQTPRYLIKTRGQQVTLSCSPISGHRSVSWYQQTPGQGLQFLFEYFSETQRNKGNFPGRFSGRQFSNSRSEMNVSTLELGDSALYLCASSLMVSSGSPGSGELFFGEGSRLTVL.